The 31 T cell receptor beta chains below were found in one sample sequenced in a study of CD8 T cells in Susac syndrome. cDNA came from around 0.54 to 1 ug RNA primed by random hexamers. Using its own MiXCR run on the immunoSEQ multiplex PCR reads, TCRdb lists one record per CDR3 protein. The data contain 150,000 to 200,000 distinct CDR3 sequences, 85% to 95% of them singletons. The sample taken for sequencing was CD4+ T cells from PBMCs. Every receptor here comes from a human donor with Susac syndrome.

CDR3 sequence: CASSLRAGAYNEQFF. The CDR3 nucleotides read TGTGCCAGCAGCTTAAGGGCGGGGGCCTACAATGAGCAGTTCTTC. The chain carries TRBV7-3 and TRBJ2-1, with 7 bases matching TRBD2. Unmatched junction bases numbered 2, after V lost 1 base and J lost 2 bases. CDR3 length: 15 residues. Germline CDR1 and CDR2: SGHTA and FQGTGA.

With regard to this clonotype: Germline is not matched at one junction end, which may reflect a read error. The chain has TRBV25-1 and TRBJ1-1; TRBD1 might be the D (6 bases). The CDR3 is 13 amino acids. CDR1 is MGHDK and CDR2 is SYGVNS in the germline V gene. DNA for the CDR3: TGTGCCAGCAGTGATCCCCAGGGGCGCAGGAAAATCTTT. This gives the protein CASSDPQGRRKIF.

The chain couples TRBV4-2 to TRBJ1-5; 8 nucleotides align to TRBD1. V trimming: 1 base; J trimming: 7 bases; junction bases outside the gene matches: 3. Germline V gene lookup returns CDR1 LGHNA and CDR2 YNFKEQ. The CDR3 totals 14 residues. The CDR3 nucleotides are TGTGCCAGCAGCCAAGGGCAGGGGGCACAGCCCCAGCATTTT. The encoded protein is CASSQGQGAQPQHF.

CDR3 sequence: CASSLTASSTEAFF. The CDR3 coding sequence is TGTGCCAGCAGCCTCACTGCATCGTCCACTGAAGCTTTCTTT. The J gene is TRBJ1-1, the V gene TRBV9; D gene unclear. This CDR3 contains 14 residues. The V end was cut by 4 bases, the J end by 4 bases, with 14 bases between. Germline V gene lookup returns CDR1 SGDLS and CDR2 YYNGEE.

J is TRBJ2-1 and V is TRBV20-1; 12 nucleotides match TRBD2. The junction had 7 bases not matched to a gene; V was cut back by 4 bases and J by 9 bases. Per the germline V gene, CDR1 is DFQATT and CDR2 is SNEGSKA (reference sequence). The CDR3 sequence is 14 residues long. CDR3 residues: CSAKTSGSVGEQFF. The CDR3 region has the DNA TGCAGTGCTAAGACTAGCGGGAGCGTCGGTGAGCAGTTCTTC.

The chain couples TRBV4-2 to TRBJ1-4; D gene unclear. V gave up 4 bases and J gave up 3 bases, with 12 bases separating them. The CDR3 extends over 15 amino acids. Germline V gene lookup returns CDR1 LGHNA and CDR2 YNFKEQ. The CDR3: CASSLDGVANEKLFF. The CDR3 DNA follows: TGTGCCAGCAGCCTGGACGGTGTCGCTAATGAAAAACTGTTTTTT.

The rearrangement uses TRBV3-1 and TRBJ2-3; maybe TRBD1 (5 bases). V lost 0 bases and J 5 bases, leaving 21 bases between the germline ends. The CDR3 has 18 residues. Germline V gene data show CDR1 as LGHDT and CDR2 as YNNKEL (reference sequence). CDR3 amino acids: CASSQDRVGPSFGDTQYF. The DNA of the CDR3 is TGTGCCAGCAGCCAAGATCGAGTGGGGCCTTCTTTCGGAGATACGCAGTATTTT.

This chain's CDR3 is CASSLGSTTGELFF. The CDR3 DNA sequence: TGTGCCAGCAGCTTAGGCTCAACCACCGGGGAGCTGTTTTTT. The V call is TRBV13, the J call TRBJ2-2, with D unclear. Trimming took 0 bases from V and 4 from J, leaving 6 bases between them. This CDR3 comprises 14 residues. Germline V CDR1 and CDR2: PRHDT, FYEKMQ (reference sequence).

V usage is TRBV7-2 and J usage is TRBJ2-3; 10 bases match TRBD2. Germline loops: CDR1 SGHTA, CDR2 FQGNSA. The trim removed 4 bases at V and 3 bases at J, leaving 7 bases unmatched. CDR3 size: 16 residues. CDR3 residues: CASSSASGSMTDTQYF. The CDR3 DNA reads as TGTGCCAGCAGCTCCGCTAGCGGGAGTATGACAGATACGCAGTATTTT. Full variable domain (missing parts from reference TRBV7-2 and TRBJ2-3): GAGVSQSPSNKVTEKGKDVELRCDPISGHTALYWYRQSLGQGLEFLIYFQGNSAPDKSGLPSDRFSAERTGGSVSTLTIQRTQQEDSAVYLCASSSASGSMTDTQYFGPGTRLTVL.

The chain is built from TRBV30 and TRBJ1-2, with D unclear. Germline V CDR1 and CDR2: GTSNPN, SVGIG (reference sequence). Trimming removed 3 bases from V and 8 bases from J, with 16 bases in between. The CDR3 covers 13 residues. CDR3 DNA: TGTGCCTGGAGATCCTCGGGCCTCGGCGGCTACACCTTC. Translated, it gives CAWRSSGLGGYTF.

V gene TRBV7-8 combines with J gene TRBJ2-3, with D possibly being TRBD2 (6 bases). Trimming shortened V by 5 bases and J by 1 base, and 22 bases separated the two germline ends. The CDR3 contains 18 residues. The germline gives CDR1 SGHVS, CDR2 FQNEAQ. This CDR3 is CASSKLLGGAGGTDTQYF. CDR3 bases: TGTGCCAGCAGCAAACTTCTTGGAGGGGCTGGCGGCACAGATACGCAGTATTTT.

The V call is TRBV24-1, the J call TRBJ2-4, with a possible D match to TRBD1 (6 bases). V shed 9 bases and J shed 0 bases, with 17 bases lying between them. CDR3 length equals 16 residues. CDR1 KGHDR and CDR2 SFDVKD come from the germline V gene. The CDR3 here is CATYRTQGLAKNIQYF. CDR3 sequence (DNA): TGTGCCACCTACCGTACACAGGGTCTAGCCAAAAACATTCAGTACTTC.

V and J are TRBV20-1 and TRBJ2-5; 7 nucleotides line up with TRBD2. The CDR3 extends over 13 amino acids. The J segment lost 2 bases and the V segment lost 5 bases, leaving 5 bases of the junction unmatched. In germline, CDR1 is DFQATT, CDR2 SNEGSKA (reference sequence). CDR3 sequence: CSASWTSQETQYF. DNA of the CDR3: TGCAGTGCTTCTTGGACTAGTCAAGAGACCCAGTACTTC.

The CDR3 spells CASSYWAQSYEQYF. CDR3 coding DNA: TGTGCCAGCAGTTACTGGGCGCAATCCTACGAGCAGTACTTC. V gene TRBV6-2 or TRBV6-3 combines with J gene TRBJ2-7; the D is unclear. This CDR3 is 14 amino acids long. With 1 base removed from V and 1 base from J, the gap between germline ends came to 8 bases. Germline V CDR1 and CDR2: MNHEY, SVGEGT.

The CDR3 region has the DNA TGTGCCAGCACCAGTCCGGGGCAGGCTGAAGCTTTCTTT. This sequence encodes CASTSPGQAEAFF. The chain combines TRBV18 with TRBJ1-1, with D tentatively TRBD1 (5 bases). In germline, CDR1 is KGHSH, CDR2 LQKENI. This CDR3 contains 13 residues. V lost 8 bases and J lost 6, with 16 bases in between. Looking up the rest from reference TRBV18 and TRBJ1-1 gives the full variable domain: NAGVMQNPRHLVRRRGQEARLRCSPMKGHSHVYWYRQLPEEGLKFMVYLQKENIIDESGMPKERFSAEFPKEGPSILRIQQVVRGDSAAYFCASTSPGQAEAFFGQGTRLTVV.

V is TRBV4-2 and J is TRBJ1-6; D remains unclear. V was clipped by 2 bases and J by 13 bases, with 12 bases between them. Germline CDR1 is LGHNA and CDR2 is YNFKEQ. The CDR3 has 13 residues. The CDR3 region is CASSQRQVYPLHF. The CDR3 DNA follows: TGTGCCAGCAGCCAACGACAAGTGTACCCCCTCCACTTT.

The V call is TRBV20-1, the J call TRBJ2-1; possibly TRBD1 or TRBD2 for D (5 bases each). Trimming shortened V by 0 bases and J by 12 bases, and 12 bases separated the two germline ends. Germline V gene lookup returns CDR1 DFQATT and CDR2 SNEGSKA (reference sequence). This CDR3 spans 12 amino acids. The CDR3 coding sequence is TGCAGTGCTAGAGATCTCGGGGCGGGGCAGTTCTTC. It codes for CSARDLGAGQFF.

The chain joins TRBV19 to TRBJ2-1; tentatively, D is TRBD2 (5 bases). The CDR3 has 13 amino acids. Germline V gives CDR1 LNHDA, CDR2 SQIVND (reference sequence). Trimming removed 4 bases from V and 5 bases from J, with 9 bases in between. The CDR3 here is CASSTGLNNEQFF. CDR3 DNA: TGTGCCAGTAGTACTGGACTTAACAATGAGCAGTTCTTC.

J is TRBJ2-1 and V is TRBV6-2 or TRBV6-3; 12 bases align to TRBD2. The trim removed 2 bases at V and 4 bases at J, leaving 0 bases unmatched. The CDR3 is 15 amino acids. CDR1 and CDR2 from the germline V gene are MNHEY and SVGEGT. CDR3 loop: CASSYGLAGYNEQFF. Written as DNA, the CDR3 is TGTGCCAGCAGTTACGGACTAGCGGGGTACAATGAGCAGTTCTTC.

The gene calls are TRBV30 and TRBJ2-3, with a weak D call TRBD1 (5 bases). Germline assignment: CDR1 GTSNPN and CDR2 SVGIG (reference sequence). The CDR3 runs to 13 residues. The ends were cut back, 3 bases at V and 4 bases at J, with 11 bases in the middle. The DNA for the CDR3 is TGTGCCTGGAGGAGTAAAGGGGCAGATACGCAGTATTTT. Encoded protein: CAWRSKGADTQYF.

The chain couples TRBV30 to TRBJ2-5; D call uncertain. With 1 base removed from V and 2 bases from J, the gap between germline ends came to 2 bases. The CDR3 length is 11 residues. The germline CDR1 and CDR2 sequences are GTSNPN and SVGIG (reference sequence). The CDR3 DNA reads TGTGCCTGGAGTGGACAAGAGACCCAGTACTTC. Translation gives CAWSGQETQYF. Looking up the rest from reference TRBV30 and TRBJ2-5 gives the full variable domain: SQTIHQWPATLVQPVGSPLSLECTVEGTSNPNLYWYRQAAGRGLQLLFYSVGIGQISSEVPQNLSASRPQDRQFILSSKKLLLSDSGFYLCAWSGQETQYFGPGTRLLVL.

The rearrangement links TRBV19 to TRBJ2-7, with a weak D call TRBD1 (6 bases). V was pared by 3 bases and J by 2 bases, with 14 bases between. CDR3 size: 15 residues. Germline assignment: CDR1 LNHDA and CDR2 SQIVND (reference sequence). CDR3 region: CASSIRPTGPYEQYF. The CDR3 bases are TGTGCCAGTAGTATTCGTCCGACAGGACCCTACGAGCAGTACTTC.

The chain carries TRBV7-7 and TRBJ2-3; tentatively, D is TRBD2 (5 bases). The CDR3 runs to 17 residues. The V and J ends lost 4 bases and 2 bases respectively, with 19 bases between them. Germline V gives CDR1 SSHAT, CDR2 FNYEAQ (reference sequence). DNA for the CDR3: TGTGCCAGCAGCTGGATCCTATCGGCGGGTCCCACAGATACGCAGTATTTT. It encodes CASSWILSAGPTDTQYF.

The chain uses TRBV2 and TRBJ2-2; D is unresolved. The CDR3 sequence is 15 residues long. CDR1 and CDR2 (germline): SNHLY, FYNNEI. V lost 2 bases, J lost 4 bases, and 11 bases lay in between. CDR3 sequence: CASSESRRTTGELFF. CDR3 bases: TGTGCCAGCAGTGAATCCAGACGGACCACCGGGGAGCTGTTTTTT. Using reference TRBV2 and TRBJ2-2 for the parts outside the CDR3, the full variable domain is EPEVTQTPSHQVTQMGQEVILRCVPISNHLYFYWYRQILGQKVEFLVSFYNNEISEKSEIFDDQFSVERPDGSNFTLKIRSTKLEDSAMYFCASSESRRTTGELFFGEGSRLTVL.

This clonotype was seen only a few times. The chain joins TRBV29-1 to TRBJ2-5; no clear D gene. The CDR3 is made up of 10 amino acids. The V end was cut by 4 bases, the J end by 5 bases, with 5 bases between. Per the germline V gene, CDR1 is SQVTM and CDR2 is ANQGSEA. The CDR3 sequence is CSVGMETQYF. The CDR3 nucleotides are TGCAGCGTTGGTATGGAGACCCAGTACTTC. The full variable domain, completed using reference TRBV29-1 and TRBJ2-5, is SAVISQKPSRDICQRGTSLTIQCQVDSQVTMMFWYRQQPGQSLTLIATANQGSEATYESGFVIDKFPISRPNLTFSTLTVSNMSPEDSSIYLCSVGMETQYFGPGTRLLVL.

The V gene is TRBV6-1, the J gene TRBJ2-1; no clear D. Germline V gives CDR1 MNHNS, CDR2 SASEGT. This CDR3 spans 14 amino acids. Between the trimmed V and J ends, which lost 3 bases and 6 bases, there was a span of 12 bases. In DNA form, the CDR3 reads TGTGCCAGCAGTGAGCAGCGAGCGCTCAATGAGCAGTTCTTC. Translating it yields CASSEQRALNEQFF.

The CDR3 loop reads CASSFSVLRGRQPQHF. The CDR3 bases are TGTGCCAGCAGTTTTTCTGTCCTAAGAGGACGCCAGCCCCAGCATTTT. The J gene is TRBJ1-5, the V gene TRBV28; no clear D. The CDR3 is 16 amino acids. V gave up 3 bases and J gave up 7 bases, with 19 bases separating them. Germline values: CDR1 MDHEN, CDR2 SYDVKM.

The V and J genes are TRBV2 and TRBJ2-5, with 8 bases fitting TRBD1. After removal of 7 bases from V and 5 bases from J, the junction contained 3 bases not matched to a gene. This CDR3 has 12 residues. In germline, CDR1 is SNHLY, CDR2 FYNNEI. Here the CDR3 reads CASTRQGETQYF. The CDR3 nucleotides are TGTGCCAGCACTAGACAGGGGGAGACCCAGTACTTC. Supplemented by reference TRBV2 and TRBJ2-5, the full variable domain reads EPEVTQTPSHQVTQMGQEVILRCVPISNHLYFYWYRQILGQKVEFLVSFYNNEISEKSEIFDDQFSVERPDGSNFTLKIRSTKLEDSAMYFCASTRQGETQYFGPGTRLLVL.

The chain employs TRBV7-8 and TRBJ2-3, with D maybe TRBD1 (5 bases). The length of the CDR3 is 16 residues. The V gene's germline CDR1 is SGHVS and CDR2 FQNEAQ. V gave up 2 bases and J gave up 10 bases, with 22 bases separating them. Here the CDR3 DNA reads TGTGCCAGCAGCTTAAGCAGGGCTCCTTTCCGAGAGGCGCAGTATTTT. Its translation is CASSLSRAPFREAQYF.

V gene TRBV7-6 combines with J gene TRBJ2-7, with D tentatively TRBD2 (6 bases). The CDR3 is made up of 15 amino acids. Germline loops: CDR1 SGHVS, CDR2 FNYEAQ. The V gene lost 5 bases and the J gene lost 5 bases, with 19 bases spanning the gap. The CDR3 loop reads CASSKTGVGPHEQYF. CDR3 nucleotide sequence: TGTGCCAGCAGCAAAACGGGGGTGGGCCCCCACGAGCAGTACTTC.

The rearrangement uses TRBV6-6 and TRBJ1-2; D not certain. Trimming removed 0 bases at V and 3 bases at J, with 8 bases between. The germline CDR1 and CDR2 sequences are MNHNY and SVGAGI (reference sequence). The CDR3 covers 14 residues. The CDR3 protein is CASSYSREYYGYTF. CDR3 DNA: TGTGCCAGCAGTTACTCCCGGGAATACTATGGCTACACCTTC.